This T cell receptor beta chain was sequenced in a study of T-cell reconstitution after alpha-beta-depleted transplantation in children. Study-wide results and caveats: The authors attributed T-cell counts and diversity one year after transplant mostly to newly produced T cells. Reports say that about two months after transplant, the alpha-beta T cells came out of several hundred graft clones that had expanded. Certain patients had high TCRbeta diversity at day 60, and it came from recipient T cells and thymic progenitors that survived.

This clonotype has more than one count but fewer than ten. Its target is unknown. The library targeted TCRbeta and was prepared with unique molecular identifiers. TCRdb fed the PCR reads into MiXCR, producing one record per CDR3 protein. The sample lists 500,000 to 750,000 distinct CDR3 sequences; roughly 27% were seen once. Germline CDR1 is LGHDT and CDR2 is YNNKEL (reference sequence). There are 13 residues in the CDR3. V dropped 4 bases and J dropped 2 bases, with 7 bases sitting between them. This rearrangement joins TRBV3-1 to TRBJ2-3; D is unclear. The input for sequencing was PBMCs, taken before TCRalphabeta/CD19-depleted stem cell transplant. The receptor comes from a boy less than two years old with Wiskott-Aldrich syndrome, due to receive a stem cell transplant. The CDR3 DNA follows: TGTGCCAGCAGCCCGGACCTCACAGATACGCAGTATTTT. Translating it yields CASSPDLTDTQYF.